This TCR beta chain was observed in a study of T cell repertoires in cytomegalovirus infection. This clonotype has more than one count but fewer than ten. Its target is unknown. Study-level results: Carriers of CMV plus the relevant HLA were identified by cumulative public TCR beta family frequency. The response measured ex vivo was dominated by TCR beta clonotypes (HLA-C-restricted and CMV-specific).

CDR3 length equals 15 residues. J was trimmed by 1 base and V by 1 base; bases with no gene match: 2. TCRdb processed the reads anew with MiXCR; each CDR3 protein has one entry. The repertoire includes about 320,000 distinct CDR3 sequences, around a tenth of them detected once, and approximately 4.7% sits in the top ten. Sequencing was carried out using PBMCs. This TCR was sampled from a human donor in good health (CMV status not recorded). Some clones in this sample may be carry-over from other donors' samples. The J gene is TRBJ2-5, the V gene TRBV12-3 or TRBV12-4, with 8 positions matching TRBD1. In DNA form, the CDR3 reads TGTGCCAGCAGTTTAGGACAGGGGAGCCAAGAGACCCAGTACTTC. As protein: CASSLGQGSQETQYF.